This is a list of T cell receptor beta chains from one sample in a study of CD8+CD57+ T cells in acquired aplastic anemia. Via MiXCR, TCRdb re-called the reads, giving one row per CDR3 protein. The table lists roughly 500,000 distinct CDR3 sequences, around 30% of them singletons. Specimen: sorted CD4+, CD8+, or CD8+CD57+ T cells (not recorded which) from PBMCs. These receptors originate from a human donor with aplastic anemia. The CDR3 runs from the conserved cysteine through the conserved F or W. A D gene is named only where the DNA matches it firmly. Clone size is stated in some rows and not others, as once, few, many or a class when expanded.

len	j_gene	d_gene	v_gene	abundance	CDR3aa	CDR3nt
15	TRBJ1-5	.	TRBV7-8	many	CASSLVNFAVQPQHF	TGTGCCAGCAGCTTAGTCAACTTCGCCGTTCAGCCCCAGCATTTT
13	TRBJ2-5	.	TRBV24-1	many	CATSDQAQETQYF	TGTGCCACCAGTGATCAGGCCCAAGAGACCCAGTACTTC
13	TRBJ1-5	.	TRBV30	few	CAWSDELGQPQHF	TGTGCCTGGAGTGATGAATTAGGGCAGCCCCAGCATTTT
14	TRBJ1-2	TRBD1	TRBV30	.	CAWSRGRGPYGYTF	TGTGCCTGGAGTCGAGGCAGGGGGCCATATGGCTACACCTTC
12	TRBJ1-1	TRBD1	TRBV29-1	many	CSVYQGAPEAFF	TGCAGCGTTTACCAGGGGGCCCCTGAAGCTTTCTTT
13	TRBJ1-5	.	TRBV6-1	many	CASSEVADQPQHF	TGTGCCAGCAGTGAAGTCGCGGATCAGCCCCAGCATTTT
14	TRBJ1-5	.	TRBV6-1	.	CASREYRAVQPQHF	TGTGCCAGCAGGGAATACAGGGCGGTGCAGCCCCAGCATTTT
13	TRBJ2-7	.	TRBV7-3	many	CASIDYRDYEQYF	TGTGCCAGCATCGATTACCGGGACTACGAGCAGTACTTC
16	TRBJ2-3	TRBD1	TRBV10-3	many	CAISDPSGQPTDTQYF	TGTGCCATCAGTGACCCTTCGGGACAGCCCACAGATACGCAGTATTTT
14	TRBJ1-4	.	TRBV15	many	CATSRDRGTQKLFF	TGTGCCACCAGCAGAGATCGGGGTACCCAAAAACTGTTTTTT
14	TRBJ2-2	.	TRBV6-1	.	CASRPGQITGELFF	TGTGCCAGCAGACCGGGACAAATCACCGGGGAGCTGTTTTTT
13	TRBJ1-2	.	TRBV12-3/TRBV12-4	few	CASSLRIDYGYTF	TGTGCCAGCAGTTTACGAATAGACTATGGCTACACCTTC
14	TRBJ2-7	TRBD2	TRBV20-1	many	CSATVAGPSYEQYF	TGCAGTGCGACAGTAGCGGGGCCCTCCTACGAGCAGTACTTC
13	TRBJ2-7	.	TRBV6-5	.	CASSYSSGDEQYF	TGTGCCAGCAGTTACTCTTCAGGGGACGAGCAGTACTTC
16	TRBJ2-7	.	TRBV27	few	CASSLSTWDGPTKQYF	TGTGCCAGCAGTTTATCAACCTGGGACGGACCTACGAAGCAGTACTTC
18	TRBJ2-3	.	TRBV5-1	few	CASSLSHRLPGRPDTQYF	TGCGCCAGCAGCTTGTCCCATAGACTCCCAGGGAGGCCAGATACGCAGTATTTT
12	TRBJ2-5	.	TRBV20-1	many	CSAPYLQETQYF	TGCAGTGCTCCTTACTTACAAGAGACCCAGTACTTC
16	TRBJ2-5	TRBD1	TRBV19	few	CASSIVGQGAGETQYF	TGTGCCAGTAGTATAGTGGGACAGGGGGCTGGAGAGACCCAGTACTTC
16	TRBJ2-7	TRBD2	TRBV19	.	CASSEIGTGGWNEQYF	TGTGCCAGTAGTGAAATCGGGACGGGGGGTTGGAACGAGCAGTACTTC
15	TRBJ1-5	.	TRBV4-2	.	CASSRQGNRNQPQRF	TGTGCCAGCAGCCGCCAGGGTAATCGGAATCAGCCCCAGCGTTTT
18	TRBJ2-3	.	TRBV9	.	CASSVELRSPRYTDTQYF	TGTGCCAGCAGCGTAGAGTTAAGGAGCCCACGCTACACAGATACGCAGTATTTT
13	TRBJ2-4	TRBD1	TRBV6-1	.	CASSPPGQGSRGF	TGTGCCAGCAGCCCACCGGGACAGGGATCCCGGGGGTTC
15	TRBJ1-1	.	TRBV9	few	CASSVGVGLPTEAFF	TGTGCCAGCAGCGTCGGGGTCGGCCTCCCCACTGAAGCTTTCTTT
15	TRBJ2-2	.	TRBV10-3	few	CASTITSTNTGELFF	TGTGCCAGCACCATAACTAGCACGAACACCGGGGAGCTGTTTTTT
9	TRBJ2-7	TRBD1	TRBV19	once	CASSRGTAF	TGTGCCAGTAGTAGGGGGACAGCCTTC
11	TRBJ2-7	TRBD2	TRBV7-6	many	CASSRGVEQYF	TGTGCCAGCAGCCGGGGGGTCGAGCAGTACTTC
14	TRBJ1-3	TRBD1	TRBV5-1	few	CASSPTGGHNTIYF	TGCGCCAGCAGCCCGACAGGGGGACACAACACCATATATTTT
14	TRBJ2-3	.	TRBV2	.	CASSEDTSTDTQYF	TGTGCCAGCAGTGAGGACACTAGCACAGATACGCAGTATTTT
15	TRBJ2-2	TRBD2	TRBV2	many	CASTRLAGGTGELFF	TGTGCCAGCACGAGACTAGCGGGGGGCACCGGGGAGCTGTTTTTT
13	TRBJ1-1	TRBD1	TRBV9	few	CASSATGGAGAFF	TGTGCCAGCAGCGCGACAGGGGGCGCAGGAGCTTTCTTT
14	TRBJ2-3	TRBD2	TRBV2	few	CASSGAGEGDTQYF	TGTGCCAGCAGTGGGGCGGGAGAAGGTGATACGCAGTATTTT
11	TRBJ1-2	.	TRBV20-1	many	CSATGNYGYTF	TGCAGTGCTACAGGGAACTATGGCTACACCTTC
12	TRBJ1-3	.	TRBV7-9	many	CASSLRGNTIYF	TGTGCCAGCAGCTTAAGGGGAAACACCATATATTTT
12	TRBJ1-6	.	TRBV19	many	CASSESYSPLHF	TGTGCCAGTAGCGAAAGTTATTCACCCCTCCACTTT
15	TRBJ2-3	.	TRBV11-1	.	CASSLRGVNTDTQYF	TGTGCCAGCAGCTTAAGGGGGGTGAACACAGATACGCAGTATTTT
15	TRBJ1-5	.	TRBV6-5	.	CASSYEAGFDQPQHF	TGTGCCAGCAGTTACGAGGCAGGGTTCGATCAGCCCCAGCATTTT
11	TRBJ1-2	.	TRBV20-1	.	CSAITREGYTF	TGCAGTGCCATCACGAGGGAGGGATACACCTTC
13	TRBJ2-1	.	TRBV10-3	many	CAISETGSVEQFF	TGTGCCATCAGTGAGACAGGGTCAGTTGAGCAGTTCTTC
16	TRBJ2-1	TRBD2	TRBV12-3/TRBV12-4	once	CASRRLGSGGYNEQFF	TGTGCCAGCAGGCGCCTGGGTAGCGGGGGCTACAATGAGCAGTTCTTC
15	TRBJ1-2	.	TRBV15	.	CATSRDLHGNYGYTF	TGTGCCACCAGCAGAGATTTACACGGTAACTATGGCTACACCTTC
15	TRBJ2-3	.	TRBV6-1	.	CASRARRGGTDTQYF	TGTGCCAGCAGAGCTAGGAGGGGTGGCACAGATACGCAGTATTTT
11	TRBJ2-7	.	TRBV2	many	CASSENYEQYF	TGTGCCAGCAGTGAAAACTACGAGCAGTACTTC
17	TRBJ1-6	TRBD1	TRBV20-1	many	CSARIGQGNSYNSPLHF	TGCAGTGCTAGAATAGGACAGGGGAACTCCTATAATTCACCCCTCCACTTT
13	TRBJ2-3	.	TRBV9	.	CASSVEVTDTQYF	TGTGCCAGCAGCGTAGAAGTCACAGATACGCAGTATTTT
14	TRBJ2-7	.	TRBV25-1	many	CASSELGPGYEQYF	TGTGCCAGCAGTGAATTGGGTCCGGGCTACGAGCAGTACTTC
19	TRBJ1-6	TRBD1	TRBV11-2	.	CASSLDIGQGLSYNSPLHF	TGTGCCAGCAGCTTAGATATAGGACAGGGCCTCTCCTATAATTCACCCCTCCACTTT
14	TRBJ2-1	.	TRBV9	few	CASSVAANYNEQFF	TGTGCCAGCAGCGTAGCTGCCAACTACAATGAGCAGTTCTTC
13	TRBJ1-2	.	TRBV7-9	many	CASSFGGEGGYTF	TGTGCCAGCAGCTTTGGGGGAGAGGGTGGCTACACCTTC
15	TRBJ2-3	TRBD2	TRBV11-1	.	CASSWGLASTDTQYF	TGTGCCAGCAGCTGGGGACTAGCTAGCACAGATACGCAGTATTTT
13	TRBJ1-3	.	TRBV29-1	.	CSVRKGVPNTIYF	TGCAGCGTGAGGAAGGGGGTGCCGAACACCATATATTTT
17	TRBJ2-3	TRBD1	TRBV10-3	once	CAISESPGTGEGDTQYF	TGTGCCATCAGTGAGTCTCCCGGGACAGGGGAAGGGGATACGCAGTATTTT
16	TRBJ2-5	.	TRBV5-1	.	CASSWPASGVLETQYF	TGCGCCAGCAGCTGGCCTGCGTCGGGAGTTCTCGAGACCCAGTACTTC
15	TRBJ1-4	.	TRBV28	.	CASSFPGSGNEKLFF	TGTGCCAGCAGTTTTCCCGGGTCCGGGAATGAAAAACTGTTTTTT
13	TRBJ1-1	.	TRBV30	.	CAWSVRFQGEAFF	TGTGCCTGGAGTGTACGTTTTCAGGGCGAAGCTTTCTTT
15	TRBJ1-2	TRBD1	TRBV2	.	CASNPTGTVLDGYTF	TGTGCCAGCAACCCAACCGGGACAGTGTTGGATGGCTACACCTTC
16	TRBJ2-3	TRBD2	TRBV7-2	few	CASSLVTAGVEDTQYF	TGTGCCAGCAGCTTAGTCACGGCGGGAGTGGAAGATACGCAGTATTTT
15	TRBJ2-3	.	TRBV7-9	many	CASSPGTTSTDTQYF	TGTGCCAGCAGCCCCGGGACAACTAGCACAGATACGCAGTATTTT
16	TRBJ1-1	.	TRBV7-9	.	CASSPAPLGMNTEAFF	TGTGCCAGCAGCCCGGCGCCTCTGGGAATGAACACTGAAGCTTTCTTT
17	TRBJ2-7	.	TRBV12-3/TRBV12-4	few	CASSLSWGTPVSYEQYF	TGTGCCAGCAGTTTGAGTTGGGGGACCCCAGTCTCCTACGAGCAGTACTTC